The 26 T cell receptor delta chains below were found in one sample sequenced in a study of gamma-delta chains in newborns, infants, children. TCRdb re-called clones from the reads via CATT. The data show over 4,500 delta-chain clones, about 2.9% seen once. Sample: blood. These receptors were collected from a child who was a newborn, infant or young child, either healthy, febrile or measles-vaccinated (not recorded which).

This clone turned up a few times. At one end the junction does not follow the germline gene, possibly because of a read error. Other DNA sequences within the sample encode an identical CDR3. J is TRDJ3 and V is TRDV2; 12 bases agree with TRDD3. The CDR3 extends over 18 amino acids. The V gene's germline CDR1 is GEAIGNYY and CDR2 EKD. The CDR3 nucleotides read TGTGCCTGTGACAGAATACTGGGGGATACCTGGGACACCCGACAGATGTTCTTC. Translation: CACDRILGDTWDTRQMFF.

This clone is classed as medium-sized. The chain combines TRDV2 with TRDJ3; 8 nucleotides match TRDD3. This CDR3 is built from 18 residues. J lost 0 bases, V lost 3 bases, and 6 bases had no gene match. Germline loops: CDR1 GEAIGNYY, CDR2 EKD. The CDR3 region has the DNA TGTGCCTGTGACCCACTGGGGGCCAGCTCCTGGGACACCCGACAGATGTTTTTC. As protein: CACDPLGASSWDTRQMFF.

This clone was recorded a few times. The junction departs from the called germline gene at one end, perhaps through a read error. The chain employs TRDV2 and TRDJ1; 12 nucleotides agree with TRDD3. The CDR3 spans 16 residues. Germline CDR1 and CDR2: GEAIGNYY and EKD. CDR3 in DNA: TGTTCCTGTGACACACTGGGGGATACCGACACCGATAAACTCATCTTT. This codes for CSCDTLGDTDTDKLIF.

The rearrangement links TRDV2 to TRDJ2, with TRDD3 matching 8 bases. The germline V gene encodes CDR1 GEAIGNYY and CDR2 EKD. CDR3 length: 18 residues. V was clipped by 0 bases and J by 2 bases; unmatched bases: 10. CDR3 amino acids: CACDTVLGVLPLTAQLFF. The CDR3 DNA sequence: TGTGCCTGTGACACCGTACTGGGGGTCCTCCCCTTGACAGCACAACTCTTCTTT.

The chain combines TRDV2 with TRDJ1; 8 nucleotides line up with TRDD3. The CDR3 length is 19 residues. V lost 0 bases, J lost 0 bases, and 14 bases stayed unmatched. From germline, CDR1 is GEAIGNYY and CDR2 EKD. The CDR3, as DNA: TGTGCCTGTGACACCGTCTGGGGGAACCCGGATACTTACACCGATAAACTCATCTTT. Translation: CACDTVWGNPDTYTDKLIF.

This chain uses TRDV2 with TRDJ3, with 8 bases matching TRDD3. With 0 bases clipped from V and 0 bases from J, the junction kept 9 bases outside the gene matches. Germline V gene data show CDR1 as GEAIGNYY and CDR2 as EKD. The CDR3 is 20 residues long. In nucleotides, the CDR3 is TGTGCCTGTGACACCGTACTGGGGGGTCCCCGCTCCTGGGACACCCGACAGATGTTTTTC. It is translated as CACDTVLGGPRSWDTRQMFF.

The rearrangement joins TRDV2 to TRDJ3; 13 positions agree with TRDD3. Here the J gene was assigned by germline matching of the DNA, as TCRdb has none. The germline CDR1 and CDR2 sequences are GEAIGNYY and EKD. V was clipped by 2 bases and J by 0 bases; unmatched bases: 6. This CDR3 is built from 20 residues. The CDR3 sequence: CACDNVLGDTYSWDTRQMFF. The CDR3 nucleotides are TGTGCCTGTGACAACGTACTGGGGGATACGTACTCCTGGGACACCCGACAGATGTTTTTC.

This clone was detected a few times. This chain uses TRDV1 with TRDJ1; no clear D gene. In germline, CDR1 is TSWWSYY, CDR2 QGS. Trimming stripped 1 base from V and 0 bases from J, with 15 bases between. This CDR3 is 17 amino acids long. The CDR3 spells CALGEPRVLGDTDKLIF. The DNA of the CDR3 is TGTGCTCTTGGGGAACCTCGCGTACTAGGGGACACCGATAAACTCATCTTT.

Notes on this clone: A much more abundant neighbour one base away suggests this may be a read error. The CDR3: CACDTVRGIPSLTSQLFF. Here the CDR3 DNA reads TGTGCCTGTGACACCGTCAGGGGGATACCCTCTTTGACATCACAACTCTTCTTT. V gene TRDV2 combines with J gene TRDJ2; 9 nucleotides align to TRDD3. Germline CDR1 and CDR2: GEAIGNYY and EKD. The CDR3 consists of 18 residues.

In its sample, this clone ranks as medium-sized (0.01 to 0.1%). The rearrangement joins TRDV2 to TRDJ2; 11 bases line up with TRDD3. V dropped 0 bases and J dropped 6; count of bases not matched to a gene: 11. Germline V CDR1 and CDR2: GEAIGNYY, EKD. This CDR3 is 18 amino acids long. This CDR3 reads CACDTLLTGGYGAAQLFF. CDR3 sequence (DNA): TGTGCCTGTGACACCCTACTTACTGGGGGATATGGGGCAGCACAACTCTTCTTT.

This chain joins TRDV2 and TRDJ2, with 8 bases lining up with TRDD3. The J gene, missing from TCRdb, was assigned here through DNA to germline matching. CDR3 length: 16 amino acids. The germline CDR1 and CDR2 sequences are GEAIGNYY and EKD. Losses at the gene ends were 2 bases for V and 0 bases for J; bases not matched to a gene: 4. CDR3 residues: CACDRLGGSLTAQLFF. In nucleotides, the CDR3 is TGTGCCTGTGACAGACTGGGGGGGTCTTTGACAGCACAACTCTTCTTT.

The sample holds a few counts of this clone. The sample contains more than one DNA sequence encoding this CDR3. The rearrangement uses TRDV2 and TRDJ3; 11 positions match TRDD3. The V gene's germline CDR1 is GEAIGNYY and CDR2 EKD. CDR3 length equals 22 residues. Trimming took 3 bases from V and 2 from J; bases not matched to a gene: 17. The CDR3: CACDSPPILGDNRTWDTRQMFF. The CDR3 DNA reads TGTGCCTGTGACTCGCCTCCGATACTGGGGGATAACAGGACCTGGGACACCCGACAGATGTTTTTC.

The J gene is TRDJ2, the V gene TRDV2; 12 nucleotides match TRDD3. The germline V gene has CDR1 GEAIGNYY and CDR2 EKD. The ends lost 3 bases at V and 0 bases at J; junction bases unmatched: 10. This CDR3 is 19 amino acids long. The CDR3 spells CACDPVLGDTPALTAQLFF. In DNA, the CDR3 is TGTGCCTGTGACCCTGTACTGGGGGATACTCCGGCTTTGACAGCACAACTCTTCTTT.

This clone was observed a few times. The CDR3 spells CACDTCTGGYELSWDTRQMFF. Written as DNA, the CDR3 is TGTGCCTGTGACACCTGTACTGGGGGATACGAGCTCTCCTGGGACACCCGACAGATGTTTTTC. The rearrangement joins TRDV2 to TRDJ3; 13 positions match TRDD3. The CDR3 spans 21 residues. Germline V CDR1 and CDR2: GEAIGNYY, EKD. The V gene end was trimmed by 0 bases and the J gene end by 0 bases; junction bases not matched to a gene: 7.

This clone was observed a handful of times. The CDR3 DNA follows: TGTGCCTGTGACCCCGTACTGGGGGATAACTCCTGGGACACCCGACAGATGTTTTTC. Translation gives CACDPVLGDNSWDTRQMFF. The rearrangement uses TRDV2 and TRDJ3; 11 bases map to TRDD3. In germline, CDR1 is GEAIGNYY, CDR2 EKD. Unmatched junction bases numbered 6, after V lost 3 bases and J lost 0 bases. The CDR3 covers 19 residues.

By sample fraction, this clone is medium-sized (0.01 to 0.1%). The J gene is TRDJ2, the V gene TRDV2; TRDD3 aligns across 7 bases. This CDR3 region has 19 residues. Trimming removed 0 bases from V and 1 base from J; junction bases left unmatched: 13. The germline V gene has CDR1 GEAIGNYY and CDR2 EKD. CDR3 sequence reads: CACDTNYWGDTYLTAQLFF. DNA for the CDR3: TGTGCCTGTGACACCAACTACTGGGGCGATACGTATTTGACAGCACAACTCTTCTTT.

This clone appeared a few times. This chain links TRDV1 with TRDJ1, with 9 bases lining up with TRDD3. Germline V CDR1 and CDR2: TSWWSYY, QGS. V lost 9 bases and J lost 0; bases outside the gene matches: 14. The CDR3 has 17 residues. The CDR3 region has the DNA TGTGCTCTCCCCGAGGAGCGGGGGATACCTCACACCGATAAACTCATCTTT. This gives the protein CALPEERGIPHTDKLIF.

The V call is TRDV1, the J call TRDJ1, with TRDD3 matching 13 bases. CDR1 and CDR2 (germline): TSWWSYY, QGS. CDR3 length equals 24 residues. Unmatched junction bases numbered 24, after V lost 1 base and J lost 1 base. The CDR3 spells CALGEPWGTSYVNWGIRSTDKLIF. CDR3 coding DNA: TGTGCTCTTGGGGAACCCTGGGGTACTTCCTACGTTAACTGGGGGATACGGAGCACCGATAAACTCATCTTT.

CDR3 bases: TGTGCCTGTGACTACTGGGGGCCGAGCTCCTGGGACACCCGACAGATGTTTTTC. It codes for CACDYWGPSSWDTRQMFF. This chain links TRDV2 with TRDJ3, with TRDD3 identical over 8 bases. Germline CDR1 reads GEAIGNYY; CDR2 reads EKD. The CDR3 runs to 18 residues. V lost 3 bases to trimming and J lost 0 bases; unmatched junction nucleotides: 6.

In its sample, this clone is medium-sized. This chain links TRAV29/DV5 with TRDJ1, with TRDD3 identical over 13 bases. Trimming removed 0 bases from V and 5 bases from J; junction bases left unmatched: 13. This CDR3 comprises 18 residues. From germline, CDR1 is NSMFDY and CDR2 ISSIKDK. CDR3 in amino acids: CAASAMAGVLGDTDKLIF. The CDR3, as DNA: TGTGCAGCAAGCGCGATGGCGGGGGTACTGGGGGATACGGATAAACTCATCTTT.

The genes are TRDV2 and TRDJ3, with a tentative D call TRDD3 (5 bases). The J gene comes from matching the DNA to germline here; TCRdb lacks it. The CDR3 extends over 18 amino acids. Germline CDR1 reads GEAIGNYY; CDR2 reads EKD. V lost 1 base to trimming and J lost 0 bases, with 12 bases between them. CDR3 protein: CACDTAGGGSWDTRQMFF. The CDR3 nucleotides read TGTGCCTGTGACACGGCGGGAGGGGGCTCCTGGGACACCCGACAGATGTTTTTC.

This clone is categorized as large (0.1 to 1%). This same CDR3 is encoded by further DNA sequences in the sample. This chain uses TRDV2 with TRDJ1; TRDD3 aligns across 7 bases. Germline loops: CDR1 GEAIGNYY, CDR2 EKD. CDR3 length: 13 amino acids. V was clipped by 5 bases and J by 6 bases; unmatched bases: 8. DNA of the CDR3: TGTGCCTGTGTTGAACTGGGGCACCATAAACTCATCTTT. Its protein product is CACVELGHHKLIF.

With respect to this clone: Other DNA sequences in this sample translate to the same CDR3. V usage is TRDV2 and J usage is TRDJ3, with 10 bases aligning to TRDD3. Germline assignment: CDR1 GEAIGNYY and CDR2 EKD. V was clipped by 1 base and J by 0 bases; unmatched bases: 5. This CDR3 has 19 residues. The CDR3 spells CACDTGGYRSSWDTRQMFF. CDR3 sequence (DNA): TGTGCCTGTGACACTGGGGGATACCGAAGCTCCTGGGACACCCGACAGATGTTTTTC.

This clone turned up a few times. This chain links TRDV2 with TRDJ1; 10 nucleotides line up with TRDD3. The CDR3 is 15 amino acids. Trimming cost V 2 bases and J 2 bases; bases outside gene matches: 4. Germline V CDR1 and CDR2: GEAIGNYY, EKD. The CDR3 protein is CACDILGDQTDKLIF. The DNA of the CDR3 is TGTGCCTGTGACATACTGGGGGATCAGACCGATAAACTCATCTTT.

This clone has only a few counts. The junction departs from germline at one end; a sequencing error may be responsible. The rearrangement links TRDV2 to TRDJ1, with 13 bases fitting TRDD3. Per germline, CDR1 GEAIGNYY and CDR2 EKD. This CDR3 contains 16 residues. The chain's CDR3 is CACDSLLGDTGDKLIF. The CDR3 DNA follows: TGTGCCTGTGACTCCTTACTGGGGGATACGGGCGATAAGCTCATCTTT.

This clone occurred a few times. The chain has TRDV2 and TRDJ3; no firm D call. Trimming pared 0 bases from V and 0 bases from J, leaving 11 bases between. This CDR3 has 18 amino acids. Germline CDR1 reads GEAIGNYY; CDR2 reads EKD. The CDR3 sequence: CACDTGNAVSWDTRQMFF. In DNA form, the CDR3 reads TGTGCCTGTGACACCGGGAATGCCGTCTCCTGGGACACCCGACAGATGTTTTTC.